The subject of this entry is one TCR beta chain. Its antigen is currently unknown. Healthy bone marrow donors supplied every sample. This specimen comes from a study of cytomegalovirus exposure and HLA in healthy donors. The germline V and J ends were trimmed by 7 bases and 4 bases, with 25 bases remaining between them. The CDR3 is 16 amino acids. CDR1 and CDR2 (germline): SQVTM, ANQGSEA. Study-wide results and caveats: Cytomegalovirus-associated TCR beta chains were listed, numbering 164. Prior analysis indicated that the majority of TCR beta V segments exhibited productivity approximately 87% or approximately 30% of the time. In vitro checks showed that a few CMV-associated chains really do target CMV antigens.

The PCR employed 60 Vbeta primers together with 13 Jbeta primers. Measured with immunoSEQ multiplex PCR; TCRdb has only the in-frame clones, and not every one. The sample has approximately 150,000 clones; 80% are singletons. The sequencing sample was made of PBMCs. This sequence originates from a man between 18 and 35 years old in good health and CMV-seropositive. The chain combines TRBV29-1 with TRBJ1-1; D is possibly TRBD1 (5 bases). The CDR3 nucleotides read TGCAGCGCCCTACCCCTGTCCGGAGGGGTTGGCACTGAAGCTTTCTTT. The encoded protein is CSALPLSGGVGTEAFF.